The rows below give T cell receptor beta chains drawn from one sample of a study of cytomegalovirus exposure and HLA in healthy donors. The data were produced by immunoSEQ multiplex PCR, yet TCRdb's version contains in-frame clones alone and is incomplete. The top ten hold 2.5% of the sample, which has under 110,000 clones, roughly 74% seen once. Material: PBMCs. All receptors come from a man between 40 and 49 years old in good health and CMV-seronegative. CDR3s include the opening cysteine and the closing phenylalanine or tryptophan. The D gene is left open where the match is weak. Only part of the rows carry a size: once, few, many, or a class if the clone is expanded.

j_gene | abundance | d_gene | v_gene | CDR3nt | CDR3aa
TRBJ2-6 | NA | NA | TRBV6-1 | TGTGCCAGCAGTGAGCGGGGCTTAGGGGCCAACGTCCTGACTTTC | CASSERGLGANVLTF
TRBJ1-1 | NA | TRBD1 | TRBV5-4 | TGTGCCAGCAGCGGCCCGGGACAGGGGGCGCTTCGGATGAACACTGAAGCTTTCTTT | CASSGPGQGALRMNTEAFF
TRBJ1-5 | NA | TRBD1 | TRBV19 | TGTGCCAGTAGTTCAGGGACAGGTAGAAGCAATCAGCCCCAGCATTTT | CASSSGTGRSNQPQHF
TRBJ1-1 | NA | TRBD1 | TRBV5-1 | TGCGCCAGCAGCGGGGAGGACAGGGGCGGCACTGAAGCTTTCTTT | CASSGEDRGGTEAFF
TRBJ1-3 | NA | NA | TRBV7-8 | TGTGCCAGCAGCCCCCAGAGGCTCAGGGACACCATATATTTT | CASSPQRLRDTIYF
TRBJ2-5 | once | TRBD1 | TRBV7-2 | TGTGCCAGCAGCTTAGTAACAGGGGCCTGGGGAGAGACCCAGTACTTC | CASSLVTGAWGETQYF
TRBJ1-3 | NA | NA | TRBV6-5 | TGTGCCAGCAGACAGAGCTCTGGAAACACCATATATTTT | CASRQSSGNTIYF
TRBJ1-4 | NA | NA | TRBV9 | TGTGCCAGCAGCGTAGAGGGAGGGTCCGCAGGTGAAAAACTGTTTTTT | CASSVEGGSAGEKLFF
TRBJ1-1 | NA | NA | TRBV6-6 | TGTGCCAGCAGTCTGCAGGGCCGGGACACTGAAGCTTTCTTT | CASSLQGRDTEAFF
TRBJ2-3 | NA | TRBD2 | TRBV10-1 | TGCGCCAGCAGTGAGGTTACTAGCGGGGGTCTAGATACGCAGTATTTT | CASSEVTSGGLDTQYF
TRBJ2-1 | few | TRBD1 | TRBV7-9 | TGTGCCAGCAGCTTGGCAGGGGGTTTCCTGGAGCAGTTCTTC | CASSLAGGFLEQFF
TRBJ1-2 | few | NA | TRBV5-1 | TGCGCCAGCAGCCCCCGCCGGGACAACTACAACTATGGCTACACCTTC | CASSPRRDNYNYGYTF
TRBJ2-7 | NA | NA | TRBV7-7 | TGTGCCAGCAGCTTAGCGCGAGGGTCGGCCCCGTACGAGCAGTACTTC | CASSLARGSAPYEQYF
TRBJ1-1 | NA | NA | TRBV7-8 | TGTGCCAGCAGGCTGGGGCCAGGTGAAGCTTTCTTT | CASRLGPGEAFF
TRBJ2-7 | few | TRBD1 | TRBV27 | TGTGCCAGCAGTCTCCAATACAGGGGGTCCGAGCAGTACTTC | CASSLQYRGSEQYF
TRBJ2-7 | NA | TRBD1 | TRBV5-1 | TGCGCCAGCAGCTTGGGGGACAGGGACTACGAGCAGTACTTC | CASSLGDRDYEQYF
TRBJ1-6 | NA | NA | TRBV6-6 | TGTGCCAGCAGTTATAGGGGCGTCGGGGGAAATTCACCCCTCCACTTT | CASSYRGVGGNSPLHF
TRBJ1-6 | once | TRBD1 | TRBV6-1 | TGTGCCAGCAGTCACCGAGGGACAGACAATTCACCCCTCCACTTT | CASSHRGTDNSPLHF
TRBJ1-4 | NA | TRBD1 | TRBV6-1 | TGTGCCAGCAGCCTCGGGACAGGGGAGGAAAAACTGTTTTTT | CASSLGTGEEKLFF
TRBJ2-2 | few | NA | TRBV5-1 | TGCGCCAGCCGCGGAGAGAACACCGGGGAGCTGTTTTTT | CASRGENTGELFF
TRBJ1-1 | few | NA | TRBV6-6 | TGTGCCAGCAGCATACCCAGAGGACACTCAAACACTGAAGCTTTCTTT | CASSIPRGHSNTEAFF
TRBJ2-3 | once | TRBD2 | TRBV5-4 | TGTGCCAGCAGCCGCAACCGGGGGGATTACACAGATACGCAGTATTTT | CASSRNRGDYTDTQYF
TRBJ1-2 | NA | NA | TRBV7-9 | TGTGCCAGCAGCTTAGTGAGGGAACTCAACTATGGCTACACCTTC | CASSLVRELNYGYTF
TRBJ2-4 | NA | NA | TRBV7-9 | TGTGCCAGCAGCTTAGTAGGGCGAGGGATAAACATTCAGTACTTC | CASSLVGRGINIQYF
TRBJ2-5 | NA | NA | TRBV6-1 | TGTGCCAGCAGTGAACAGGGTGGGCAAGAGACCCAGTACTTC | CASSEQGGQETQYF
TRBJ1-2 | NA | NA | TRBV6-5 | TGTGCCAGCAGTCCAAACAGGGTCTTTAACTATGGCTACACCTTC | CASSPNRVFNYGYTF
TRBJ1-6 | NA | NA | TRBV6-5 | TGTGCCAGCAGTTACCTGGGAGGGAATTCACCCCTCCACTTT | CASSYLGGNSPLHF
TRBJ1-3 | NA | TRBD1 | TRBV9 | TGTGCCAGCAGCGAGGGACAGATTGCACACACCATATATTTT | CASSEGQIAHTIYF
TRBJ2-7 | NA | TRBD2 | TRBV5-1 | TGCGCCAGCAGCTTGGGTAGCGGGGGGGCCCACGAGCAGTACTTC | CASSLGSGGAHEQYF
TRBJ1-2 | NA | NA | TRBV15 | TGTGCCACCAGCAGAGGTCGAGCTAACTATGGCTACACCTTC | CATSRGRANYGYTF
TRBJ1-3 | NA | NA | TRBV19 | TGTGCCACTGCCCCGGGATCCTCTGGAAACACCATATATTTT | CATAPGSSGNTIYF
TRBJ2-7 | once | NA | TRBV5-4 | TGTGCCAGCAACGACAGGTCGAAGGCATCCTACGAGCAGTACTTC | CASNDRSKASYEQYF
TRBJ2-7 | NA | TRBD2 | TRBV11-2 | TGTGCCAGCAGCCCGAGGGCTAGCGGGGGGTACTCCTACGAGCAGTACTTC | CASSPRASGGYSYEQYF
TRBJ2-7 | NA | TRBD1 | TRBV7-2 | TGTGCCAGCAGCGTAAGGACAGGGGTTGAGGTGCACTACGAGCAGTACTTC | CASSVRTGVEVHYEQYF
TRBJ1-2 | NA | NA | TRBV2 | TGTGCCAGCATCGGGGGTCTAAGGGAGTTCTATGGCTACACCTTC | CASIGGLREFYGYTF
TRBJ1-3 | once | NA | TRBV4-1 | TGCGCCAGCAGCGGGGGCACGGGGAGCTCTGGAAACACCATATATTTT | CASSGGTGSSGNTIYF
TRBJ1-2 | NA | TRBD1 | TRBV7-9 | TGTGCCAGCAGCTTAGGGGGACAGAGCTATGGCTACACCTTC | CASSLGGQSYGYTF
TRBJ2-7 | NA | NA | TRBV18 | TGTGCCAGCTCACCGGTTGGACAGTCCATCTACGAGCAGTACTTC | CASSPVGQSIYEQYF
TRBJ1-6 | NA | NA | TRBV2 | TGTGCCAGCAGTGACGGCTATAATTCACCCCTCCACTTT | CASSDGYNSPLHF
TRBJ1-1 | NA | TRBD1 | TRBV9 | TGTGCCAGCAGCGTAGGACCGGGGGCAGGGGGTTCTGAAGCTTTCTTT | CASSVGPGAGGSEAFF
TRBJ1-5 | NA | NA | TRBV5-1 | TGCGCCAGCAGCTCGACAGGCTCCGAAAAGCCCCAGCATTTT | CASSSTGSEKPQHF
TRBJ1-2 | NA | NA | TRBV27 | TGTGCCAGCAGTTTATCTCCCGGGGGAAGGGATGGCTACACCTTC | CASSLSPGGRDGYTF
TRBJ2-7 | NA | TRBD1 | TRBV10-3 | TGTGCCATCAGTTACAGGGGCTTACCCTACGAGCAGTACTTC | CAISYRGLPYEQYF
TRBJ1-1 | NA | NA | TRBV6-5 | TGTGCCAGCAGTTACGACAGGAACACTGAGGCTTTCTTT | CASSYDRNTEAFF
TRBJ1-1 | NA | NA | TRBV13 | TGTGCCAGCAGAACGGGGGGGGCGGAATGGGACACTGAAGCTTTCTTT | CASRTGGAEWDTEAFF
TRBJ2-6 | NA | NA | TRBV4-1 | TGCGCCAGCAGCCAAGTCGGGGTGGCGGGGGCCAACGTCCTGACTTTC | CASSQVGVAGANVLTF
TRBJ2-7 | few | NA | TRBV2 | TGTGCCAGCAACCCGGTGGGGTTAATGGACAGCTCCTACGAGCAGTACTTC | CASNPVGLMDSSYEQYF
TRBJ2-5 | NA | NA | TRBV19 | TGTGCCAGTAGTACCCTCGGGGAGACCCAGTACTTC | CASSTLGETQYF
TRBJ2-6 | NA | NA | TRBV5-1 | TGCGCCAGCAGCCTTGCGGGTACTGGGGCCAACGTCCTGACTTTC | CASSLAGTGANVLTF
TRBJ2-7 | NA | TRBD2 | TRBV5-1 | TGCGCCAGCAGCTTGGCCCCTACTAGCGGGCAAGACGAGCAGTACTTC | CASSLAPTSGQDEQYF
TRBJ2-3 | NA | NA | TRBV6-5 | TGTGCCAGCAATAAGCGGGGCACAGATACGCAGTATTTT | CASNKRGTDTQYF
TRBJ1-5 | few | NA | TRBV29-1 | TGCAGCGTACAGCAGGGTAATCAGCCCCAGCATTTT | CSVQQGNQPQHF
TRBJ2-3 | NA | TRBD2 | TRBV10-3 | TGTGCCATCAGTGAGTCGACTGCTAGCGGGACAGATACGCAGTATTTT | CAISESTASGTDTQYF
TRBJ1-3 | NA | NA | TRBV5-1 | TGCGCCAGCAGCTTGACGGGAGGTCTTGGGGTCACCATATATTTT | CASSLTGGLGVTIYF